The 6 T cell receptor beta chains in this list originate from one sample, sequenced in a study of human T cells and chemical hapten exposure. The time point denotes: patch test 3, about 24 weeks after DPC sensitization. The treatment was: therapeutic diphenylcyclopropenone sensitization with weekly scalp DPC. TCRdb re-derived calls from the RACE reads in MiXCR, one entry per CDR3 protein. The sample records 210,000 or so distinct CDR3 sequences, about 25% being singletons. The sample was whole blood, taken in connection with sensitization to the hapten diphenylcyclopropenone (DPC). The receptors originated from a woman in her thirties or forties with alopecia areata. Some clones in this sample may be carry-over from other donors' samples.

This clonotype was observed many times. V gene TRBV9 combines with J gene TRBJ1-2; a weak D match, TRBD1 (5 bases). CDR3 length equals 13 residues. V lost 0 bases and J 9 bases, leaving 12 bases between the germline ends. Germline lookup yields CDR1 SGDLS and CDR2 YYNGEE. CDR3 DNA sequence: TGTGCCAGCAGCGTAGCCCTTCAGGGACGCTACACCTTC. This sequence encodes CASSVALQGRYTF.

This clonotype turned up a few times. The rearrangement uses TRBV7-9 and TRBJ2-5; the D gene is possibly TRBD2 (6 bases). The germline CDR1 and CDR2 sequences are SEHNR and FQNEAQ (reference sequence). This CDR3 is built from 18 residues. The V end was cut by 0 bases, the J end by 5 bases, with 22 bases between. The CDR3 sequence is CASSLALGLAAGGETQYF. The CDR3, as DNA: TGTGCCAGCAGCTTAGCGCTGGGACTCGCCGCCGGAGGGGAGACCCAGTACTTC.

J is TRBJ2-5 and V is TRBV28; maybe TRBD2 (6 bases). The germline V and J ends were trimmed by 6 bases and 0 bases, with 17 bases remaining between them. This CDR3 region has 16 residues. The germline V gene encodes CDR1 MDHEN and CDR2 SYDVKM. In DNA, the CDR3 is TGTGCCAGCAGGCAAGCGGGTACAACGTACCAAGAGACCCAGTACTTC. Translated, it gives CASRQAGTTYQETQYF.

This sequence joins TRBV28 and TRBJ2-7; 8 nucleotides align to TRBD1. Germline V lookup: CDR1 MDHEN, CDR2 SYDVKM. The V gene end was trimmed by 7 bases and the J gene end by 4 bases; junction bases not matched to a gene: 15. CDR3 length: 16 residues. The CDR3 nucleotides read TGTGCCAGCACCGTATCTGGACAGGGCAACCGTTACGAGCAGTACTTC. This translates into CASTVSGQGNRYEQYF.

This clonotype has more than one count but fewer than ten. This chain links TRBV10-3 with TRBJ2-5; D is ambiguous. CDR1 and CDR2 from the germline V gene are ENHRY and SYGVKD. V was trimmed by 10 bases and J by 2 bases, leaving 8 bases between them. This CDR3 has 11 amino acids. The CDR3 DNA reads as TGTGCCACGAAAGGACAAGAGACCCAGTACTTC. The encoded protein is CATKGQETQYF.

The chain is built from TRBV6-2 or TRBV6-3 and TRBJ2-7, with TRBD2 matching over 7 bases. In germline, CDR1 is MNHEY, CDR2 SVGEGT. The ends lost 6 bases at V and 1 base at J; junction bases unmatched: 6. The CDR3 runs 14 residues. CDR3 sequence (DNA): TGTGCCAGCAGGCGGGAGTCTAGGTCCTACGAGCAGTACTTC. Encoded protein: CASRRESRSYEQYF.